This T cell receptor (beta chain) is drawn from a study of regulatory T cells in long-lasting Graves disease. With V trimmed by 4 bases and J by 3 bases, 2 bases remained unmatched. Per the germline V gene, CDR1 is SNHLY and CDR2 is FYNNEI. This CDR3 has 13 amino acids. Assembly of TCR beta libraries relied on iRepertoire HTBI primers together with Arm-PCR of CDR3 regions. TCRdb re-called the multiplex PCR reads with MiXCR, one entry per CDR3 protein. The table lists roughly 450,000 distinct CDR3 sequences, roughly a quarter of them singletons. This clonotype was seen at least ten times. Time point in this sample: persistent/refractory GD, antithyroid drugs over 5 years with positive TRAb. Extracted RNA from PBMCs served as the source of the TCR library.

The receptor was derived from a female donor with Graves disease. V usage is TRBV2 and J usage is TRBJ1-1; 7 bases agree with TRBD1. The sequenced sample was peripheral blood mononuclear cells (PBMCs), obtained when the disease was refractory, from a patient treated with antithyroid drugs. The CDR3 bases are TGTGCCAGCAGTGGACAGGGAGACACTGAAGCTTTCTTT. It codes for CASSGQGDTEAFF.